These 17 T cell receptor beta chains share one sample of origin, sequenced in a study of molecular identifiers for immune sequencing clone quantification. TCRdb analysed the PCR reads with MiXCR anew, one entry per CDR3 protein. The sample holds around 320,000 distinct CDR3 sequences, roughly a quarter seen once. The sequenced sample consisted of naive CD8+ T cells from blood, with Jurkat cell RNA spiked in. Subset indicated: FACS-sorted CD8+CD4-CCR7+CD45RA+ naive T cells. The receptors were sampled from a human donor in good health. Some libraries in this study had Jurkat cell RNA spiked in.

In this sample, this clonotype turned up many times. The chain uses TRBV27 and TRBJ2-7, with 8 nucleotides matching TRBD2. After removal of 8 bases from V and 0 bases from J, the junction contained 9 bases not matched to a gene. This CDR3 has 15 amino acids. The germline gives CDR1 MNHEY, CDR2 SMNVEV (reference sequence). The CDR3 DNA sequence: TGTGCCAGCGCAAGAACGGGGGGGGTCTCCTACGAGCAGTACTTC. Protein product: CASARTGGVSYEQYF.

This clonotype was counted a few times. J is TRBJ2-5 and V is TRBV25-1; D gene ambiguous. The ends were cut back, 5 bases at V and 2 bases at J, with 9 bases in the middle. Germline CDR1 and CDR2: MGHDK and SYGVNS. The CDR3 is 13 residues long. DNA for the CDR3: TGTGCCAGCAGTAGACACCTACAAGAGACCCAGTACTTC. Its protein is CASSRHLQETQYF.

This clonotype turned up a few times. The chain combines TRBV6-2 or TRBV6-3 with TRBJ1-1; D ambiguous. The germline CDR1 and CDR2 sequences are MNHEY and SVGEGT. The length of the CDR3 is 13 residues. The ends were cut back, 0 bases at V and 7 bases at J, with 9 bases in the middle. The CDR3 bases are TGTGCCAGCAGTTACTCCGTCGGAATTGAAGCTTTCTTT. As protein: CASSYSVGIEAFF.

As to this clonotype: Relative to the germline gene, one junction end is altered; a read error may explain this. The CDR3 region is CGSRGTDPVEKLFF. The CDR3 bases are TGTGGCAGCAGGGGGACAGATCCCGTCGAAAAACTGTTTTTT. The chain recombines TRBV12-3 or TRBV12-4 with TRBJ1-4; TRBD1 matches at 7 bases. This CDR3 is built from 14 residues.

This clonotype was found many times. The J gene is TRBJ2-1, the V gene TRBV7-8; TRBD1 is a possible D gene (6 bases). CDR1 and CDR2 (germline): SGHVS, FQNEAQ. The V end was cut by 2 bases, the J end by 7 bases, with 18 bases between. This CDR3 contains 16 residues. CDR3 amino acids: CASSLLFQGTKNEQFF. CDR3 sequence (DNA): TGTGCCAGCAGCTTACTGTTCCAGGGGACCAAGAATGAGCAGTTCTTC.

Note on this clonotype: This sequence may be a read error, since a much larger clone differs from it by one base. V usage is TRBV20-1 and J usage is TRBJ2-5; tentative D call: TRBD2 (6 bases). V was cut by 7 bases and J by 7 bases, with 19 bases left in between. Germline V gene sequence: CDR1 DFQATT, CDR2 SNEGSKA (reference sequence). The CDR3 totals 13 residues. As DNA, the CDR3 is TGCAGTGACCGACTAGTGCCTGGGGGGACCCAGTACTTC. Amino acids: CSDRLVPGGTQYF.

This clonotype was detected ten times or more. This rearrangement joins TRBV7-6 to TRBJ2-4; D gene ambiguous. The CDR3 has 13 residues. Per germline, CDR1 SGHVS and CDR2 FNYEAQ. V was cut by 4 bases and J by 7 bases, with 11 bases left in between. The CDR3 here is CASSSDNLNIQYF. The CDR3 bases are TGTGCCAGCAGCTCAGATAATCTGAACATTCAGTACTTC. The entire variable domain, with the rest obtained from reference TRBV7-6 and TRBJ2-4, is as follows: GAGVSQSPRYKVTKRGQDVALRCDPISGHVSLYWYRQALGQGPEFLTYFNYEAQQDKSGLPNDRFSAERPEGSISTLTIQRTEQRDSAMYRCASSSDNLNIQYFGAGTRLSVL.

This clonotype has just a few counts. The chain recombines TRBV27 with TRBJ2-3; D is tentatively TRBD1 or TRBD2 (5 bases each). The length of the CDR3 is 17 residues. V was trimmed by 4 bases and J by 4 bases, leaving 21 bases between them. Germline CDR1 MNHEY, CDR2 SMNVEV (reference sequence). CDR3 coding DNA: TGTGCCAGCAGTTCCGAAAAGGGGAGTATGCCCGCAGATACGCAGTATTTT. Translating gives CASSSEKGSMPADTQYF.

This clonotype was recorded many times. The chain couples TRBV7-8 to TRBJ2-2, with D possibly TRBD2 on 7 matching bases. Germline V gene data show CDR1 as SGHVS and CDR2 as FQNEAQ. This CDR3 contains 14 residues. V lost 6 bases and J 2 bases, leaving 10 bases between the germline ends. As DNA, the CDR3 is TGTGCCAGCAGGAGCGGGACAAACACCGGGGAGCTGTTTTTT. This sequence encodes CASRSGTNTGELFF.

As for this clonotype: A much larger clone differs from this one at a single base, so this may be a read error. The genes are TRBV7-9 and TRBJ2-3; D is undetermined. CDR1 SEHNR and CDR2 FQNEAQ come from the germline V gene (reference sequence). The CDR3 consists of 14 residues. The CDR3: CASSPSLRADTQDF. CDR3 in DNA: TGTGCCAGCAGTCCGTCCCTTAGGGCAGATACGCAGGATTTT.

A word on this clonotype: A much bigger clone sits one base away, suggesting this may be a read error. The chain employs TRBV6-2 or TRBV6-3 and TRBJ1-1; D remains ambiguous. V was pared by 2 bases and J by 4 bases, with 14 bases between. Germline V CDR1 and CDR2: MNHEY, SVGEGT. This CDR3 is 15 amino acids long. As DNA, the CDR3 is TGTGCCAGCAGTTACCGGATAGATGCCCCCACTGAAGCTTTCTTT. Translated, it gives CASSYRIDAPTEAFF.

Many counts were recorded for this clonotype. This chain joins TRBV27 and TRBJ2-2, with no clear D. The germline CDR1 and CDR2 sequences are MNHEY and SMNVEV (reference sequence). This CDR3 is 15 amino acids long. V was cut by 1 base and J by 4 bases, with 10 bases left in between. The CDR3 DNA is TGTGCCAGCAGTTTATATAACACATTCACCGGGGAGCTGTTTTTT. This sequence encodes CASSLYNTFTGELFF.

This clonotype was counted at least ten times. The V and J genes are TRBV30 and TRBJ2-3; 10 bases are shared with TRBD2. Germline V gives CDR1 GTSNPN, CDR2 SVGIG (reference sequence). This CDR3 region has 15 residues. J lost 5 bases, V lost 2 bases, and 7 bases had no gene match. Here the CDR3 DNA reads TGTGCCTGGAGTCTGACTAGCGGGCCCGGAGATACGCAGTATTTT. It codes for CAWSLTSGPGDTQYF.

In this sample, this clonotype turned up many times. V and J are TRBV12-3 or TRBV12-4 and TRBJ2-5; 7 nucleotides agree with TRBD1. V was clipped by 2 bases and J by 2 bases; unmatched bases: 2. This CDR3 has 14 residues. The CDR3 nucleotides read TGTGCCAGCAGTTTATGGACAGGACAAGAGACCCAGTACTTC. Amino acids: CASSLWTGQETQYF.

This clonotype was picked up many times. The chain employs TRBV5-1 and TRBJ2-7, with TRBD1 matching 9 bases. V shed 4 bases, J shed 4 bases, and the junction held 9 bases outside the gene matches. Looked up from germline, CDR1 is SGHRS and CDR2 is YFSETQ. The CDR3 is 15 amino acids. The CDR3 coding sequence is TGCGCCAGCAGCGGGGGGACAGGGATATTGTACGAGCAGTACTTC. Translated, it gives CASSGGTGILYEQYF.

The chain carries TRBV4-3 and TRBJ2-7; D not resolved. V was pared by 0 bases and J by 1 base, with 13 bases between. This CDR3 region has 16 residues. CDR1 is LGHNA and CDR2 is YSLEER in the germline V gene. CDR3 loop: CASSQEHEIGSYEQYF. The DNA of the CDR3 is TGCGCCAGCAGCCAAGAGCACGAGATAGGATCCTACGAGCAGTACTTC.

With respect to this clonotype: This clone may be a read error of a much larger clone one base away. The chain uses TRBV5-1 and TRBJ1-5, with D unclear. The CDR3 runs to 17 residues. From germline, CDR1 is SGHRS and CDR2 YFSETQ. In DNA, the CDR3 is TGCGCCGGCAGCTTGGTAGAGGCTGGGCGGAGCAATCAGCCCCAGCATTTT. It codes for CAGSLVEAGRSNQPQHF.